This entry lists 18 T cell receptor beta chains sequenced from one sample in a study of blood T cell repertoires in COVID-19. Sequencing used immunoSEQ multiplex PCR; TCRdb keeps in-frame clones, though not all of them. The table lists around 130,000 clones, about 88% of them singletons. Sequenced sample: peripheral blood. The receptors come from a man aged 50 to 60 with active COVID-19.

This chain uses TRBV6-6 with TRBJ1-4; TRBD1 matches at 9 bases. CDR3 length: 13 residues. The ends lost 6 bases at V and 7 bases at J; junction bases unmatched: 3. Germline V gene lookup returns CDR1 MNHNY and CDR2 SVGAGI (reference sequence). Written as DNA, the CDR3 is TGTGCCAGCAGGACAGGGGGAGGTGAAAAACTGTTTTTT. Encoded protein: CASRTGGGEKLFF.

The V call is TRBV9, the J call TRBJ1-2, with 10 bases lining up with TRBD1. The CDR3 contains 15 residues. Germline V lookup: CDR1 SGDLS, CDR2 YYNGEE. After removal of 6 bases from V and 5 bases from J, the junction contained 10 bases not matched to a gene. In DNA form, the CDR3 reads TGTGCCAGCACCAAAGGACAGGGGGTGGGGTATGGCTACACCTTC. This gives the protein CASTKGQGVGYGYTF. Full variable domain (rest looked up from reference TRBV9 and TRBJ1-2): DSGVTQTPKHLITATGQRVTLRCSPRSGDLSVYWYQQSLDQGLQFLIQYYNGEERAKGNILERFSAQQFPDLHSELNLSSLELGDSALYFCASTKGQGVGYGYTFGSGTRLTVV.

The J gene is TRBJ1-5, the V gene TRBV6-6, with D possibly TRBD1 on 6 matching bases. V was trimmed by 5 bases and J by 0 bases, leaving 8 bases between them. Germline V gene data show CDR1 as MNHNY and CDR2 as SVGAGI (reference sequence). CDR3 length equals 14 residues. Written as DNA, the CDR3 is TGTGCCAGCAGTGGACAGCTTAGCAATCAGCCCCAGCATTTT. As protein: CASSGQLSNQPQHF.

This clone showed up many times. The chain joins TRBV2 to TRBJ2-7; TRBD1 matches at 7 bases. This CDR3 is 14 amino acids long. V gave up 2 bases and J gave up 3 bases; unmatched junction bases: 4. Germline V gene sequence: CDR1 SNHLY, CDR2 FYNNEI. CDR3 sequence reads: CASSERQGLYEQYF. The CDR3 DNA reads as TGTGCCAGCAGTGAACGACAGGGTCTCTACGAGCAGTACTTC.

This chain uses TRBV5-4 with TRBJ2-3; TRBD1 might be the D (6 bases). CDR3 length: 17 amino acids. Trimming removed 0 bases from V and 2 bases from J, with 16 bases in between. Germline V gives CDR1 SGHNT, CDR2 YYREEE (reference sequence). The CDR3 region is CASSLGGRGTFTDTQYF. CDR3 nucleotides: TGTGCCAGCAGCTTGGGGGGTAGGGGGACATTCACAGATACGCAGTATTTT.

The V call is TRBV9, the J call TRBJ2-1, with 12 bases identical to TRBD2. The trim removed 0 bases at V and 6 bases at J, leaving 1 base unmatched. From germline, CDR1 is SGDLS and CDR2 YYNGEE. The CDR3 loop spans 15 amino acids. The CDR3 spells CASSVGTSGINEQFF. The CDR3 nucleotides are TGTGCCAGCAGCGTAGGGACTAGCGGGATCAATGAGCAGTTCTTC.

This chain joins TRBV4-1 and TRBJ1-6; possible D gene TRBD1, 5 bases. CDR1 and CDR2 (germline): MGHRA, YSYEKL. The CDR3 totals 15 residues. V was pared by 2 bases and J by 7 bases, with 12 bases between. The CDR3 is CASSQQGSLNSPLHF. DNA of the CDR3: TGCGCCAGCAGCCAACAGGGATCTCTAAATTCACCCCTCCACTTT.

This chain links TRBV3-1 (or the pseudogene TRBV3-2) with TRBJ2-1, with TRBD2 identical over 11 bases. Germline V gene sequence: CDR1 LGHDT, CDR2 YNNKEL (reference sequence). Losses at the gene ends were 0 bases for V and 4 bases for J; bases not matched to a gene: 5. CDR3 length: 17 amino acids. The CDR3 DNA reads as TGTGCCAGCAGCCAAGACCGACTAGCGGGATGGTACAATGAGCAGTTCTTC. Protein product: CASSQDRLAGWYNEQFF.

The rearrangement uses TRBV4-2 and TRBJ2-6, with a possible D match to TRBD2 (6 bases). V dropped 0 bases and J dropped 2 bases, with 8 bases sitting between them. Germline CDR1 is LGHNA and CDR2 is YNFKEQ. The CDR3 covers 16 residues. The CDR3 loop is CASSQDRTTGANVLTF. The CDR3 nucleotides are TGTGCCAGCAGCCAAGATCGGACTACTGGGGCCAACGTCCTGACTTTC.

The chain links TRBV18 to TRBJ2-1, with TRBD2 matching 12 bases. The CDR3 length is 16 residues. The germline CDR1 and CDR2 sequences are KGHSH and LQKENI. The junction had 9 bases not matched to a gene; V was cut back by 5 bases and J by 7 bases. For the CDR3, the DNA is TGTGCCAGCTCAACCCGGACTAGCGGGGCCGGGAATGAGCAGTTCTTC. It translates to CASSTRTSGAGNEQFF.

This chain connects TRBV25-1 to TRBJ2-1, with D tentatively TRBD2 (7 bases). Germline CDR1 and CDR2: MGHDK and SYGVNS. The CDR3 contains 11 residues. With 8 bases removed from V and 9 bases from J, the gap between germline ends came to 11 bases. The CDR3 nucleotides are TGTGCCAGCTGGGGAGGGGGTGAGCAGTTCTTC. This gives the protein CASWGGGEQFF.

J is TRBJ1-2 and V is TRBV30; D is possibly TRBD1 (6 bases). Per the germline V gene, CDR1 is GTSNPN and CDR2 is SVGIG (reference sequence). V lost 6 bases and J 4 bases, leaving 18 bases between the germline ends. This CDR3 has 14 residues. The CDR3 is CACSPPPGVYGYTF. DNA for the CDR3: TGTGCCTGCTCCCCACCCCCAGGGGTCTATGGCTACACCTTC.

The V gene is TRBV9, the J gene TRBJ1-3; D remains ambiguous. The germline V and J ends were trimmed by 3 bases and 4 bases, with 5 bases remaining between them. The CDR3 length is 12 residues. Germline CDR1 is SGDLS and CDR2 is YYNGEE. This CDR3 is CASSGGGNTIYF. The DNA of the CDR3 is TGTGCCAGCAGCGGAGGGGGAAACACCATATATTTT.

The CDR3 protein is CAISELGRDSGNTIYF. The CDR3 DNA reads as TGTGCCATCAGTGAGCTAGGTCGAGACTCTGGAAACACCATATATTTT. The J gene is TRBJ1-3, the V gene TRBV10-3; no clear D. This CDR3 spans 16 amino acids. The V and J ends lost 2 bases and 0 bases respectively, with 11 bases between them. CDR1 and CDR2 from the germline V gene are ENHRY and SYGVKD.

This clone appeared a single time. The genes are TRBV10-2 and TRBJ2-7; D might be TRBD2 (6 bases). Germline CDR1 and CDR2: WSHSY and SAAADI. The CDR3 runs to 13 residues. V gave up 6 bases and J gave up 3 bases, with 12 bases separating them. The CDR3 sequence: CASSAGRLYEQYF. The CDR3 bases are TGCGCCAGCAGCGCGGGACGGCTCTACGAGCAGTACTTC.

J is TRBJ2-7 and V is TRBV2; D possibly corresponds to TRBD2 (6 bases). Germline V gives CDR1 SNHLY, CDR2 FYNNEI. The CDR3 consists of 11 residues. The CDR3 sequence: CASSEEEGGNV. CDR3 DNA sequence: TGTGCCAGCAGTGAGGAGGAGGGCGGGAACGTC.

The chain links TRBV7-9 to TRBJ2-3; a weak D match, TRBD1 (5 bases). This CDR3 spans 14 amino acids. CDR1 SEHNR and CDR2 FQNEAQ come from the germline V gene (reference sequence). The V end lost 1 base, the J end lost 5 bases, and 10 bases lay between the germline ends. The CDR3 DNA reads TGTGCCAGCAGCTTAGGGGGCTCGGGAGATACGCAGTATTTT. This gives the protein CASSLGGSGDTQYF.

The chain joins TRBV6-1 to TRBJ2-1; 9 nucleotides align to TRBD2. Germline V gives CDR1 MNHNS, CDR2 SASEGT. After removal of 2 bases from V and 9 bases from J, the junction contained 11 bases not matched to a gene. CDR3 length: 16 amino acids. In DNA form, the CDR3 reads TGTGCCAGCAGTGAATTTGTTAGCGGGGGCTTTGGTGAGCAGTTCTTC. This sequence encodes CASSEFVSGGFGEQFF.